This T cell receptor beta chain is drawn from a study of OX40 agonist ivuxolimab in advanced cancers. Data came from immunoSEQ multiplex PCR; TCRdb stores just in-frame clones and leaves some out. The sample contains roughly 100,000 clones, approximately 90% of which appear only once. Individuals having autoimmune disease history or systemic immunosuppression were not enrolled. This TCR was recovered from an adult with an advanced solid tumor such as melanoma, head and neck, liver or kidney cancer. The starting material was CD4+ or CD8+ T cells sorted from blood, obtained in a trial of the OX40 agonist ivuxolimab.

The CDR3 region is CAISQEGAWGYTF. The DNA of the CDR3 is TGTGCCATCAGTCAAGAAGGGGCTTGGGGCTACACCTTC. The J gene is TRBJ1-2, the V gene TRBV10-3; TRBD1 is a possible D gene (5 bases). CDR1 ENHRY and CDR2 SYGVKD come from the germline V gene. Between the trimmed V and J ends, which lost 5 bases and 8 bases, there was a span of 15 bases. The CDR3 extends over 13 amino acids.